These T cell receptor beta chains were read from a single sample in a study of Graves' ophthalmopathy and Graves' hyperthyroidism. Each CDR3 protein is one row after TCRdb ran MiXCR on the multiplex PCR reads. This sample has over 450,000 distinct CDR3 sequences, with around 14% found just once. The sample was blood. These receptors were obtained from a woman aged 25-40 years with Graves' ophthalmopathy. CDR3s leave out the opening cysteine and the closing phenylalanine or tryptophan. Rows may omit the clone size; those that give it use once, few, many or a size class.

CDR3	size	J	V
ASSPAGSSSYEQY	many	TRBJ2-7	TRBV12-3/TRBV12-4
ASSLDWDRGSTEAF	many	TRBJ1-1	TRBV11-2
ASSEGTGASEY	many	TRBJ2-5	TRBV6-1
AISGLVGEQY	many	TRBJ2-7	TRBV10-3
ASSYSDIQVEAF	-	TRBJ1-1	TRBV12-3/TRBV12-4
ASSAGSAASVLT	-	TRBJ2-6	TRBV6-1
ASSYHRGTETQY	many	TRBJ2-5	TRBV6-2/TRBV6-3
ASSLGQVFTYGYT	-	TRBJ1-2	TRBV12-3/TRBV12-4
ASSLHGLQETQY	-	TRBJ2-5	TRBV7-2
ASSLKPGQGKETQY	many	TRBJ2-5	TRBV12-3/TRBV12-4
ASSPPSALETQY	many	TRBJ2-5	TRBV18
SAQTGTLFYGYT	many	TRBJ1-2	TRBV20-1